This T cell receptor beta chain was identified during a study of blood T cells in healthy people across ages. Whole-study findings and limits: Percentage of naive T cells showed a strong correlation with TCR beta diversity.

Losses at the gene ends were 0 bases for V and 1 base for J; bases not matched to a gene: 8. Germline V CDR1 and CDR2: LGHNT, FRNRAP. The CDR3 has 17 amino acids. Individuals who donated were healthy Caucasians from Russia aged roughly 6 to 100. Extraction of total RNA produced a minimum of 5 micrograms from each sample. This clonotype was detected only a few times. No antigen is known for it. Primers used in a second PCR of roughly 6 to 12 cycles were a sample-barcoded 5' primer and a J-beta primer mix. Each CDR3 protein is one row after TCRdb ran MiXCR on the 5' RACE reads. The table records 750,000 to 950,000 distinct CDR3 sequences, around 24% of them present only once. Another study also made use of these data, one on T cells of mothers and their children. That paper states: Persisting microchimeric T cell clones went undetected.

What was sequenced was blood. This TCR derives from a boy between 10 and 17 years old in good health. The rearrangement uses TRBV12-5 and TRBJ1-1; 7 nucleotides match TRBD1. The CDR3 DNA follows: TGTGCTAGTGGTTTGGTACTGGGACAGAAAAAGAACACTGAAGCTTTCTTT. It codes for CASGLVLGQKKNTEAFF.